Sequencing of this T cell receptor (beta chain) was carried out in a study of PD-1 blockade in classical Hodgkin lymphoma. The length of the CDR3 is 15 residues. CDR1 MNHEY and CDR2 SMNVEV come from the germline V gene (reference sequence). Sample time point: newly diagnosed, previously untreated cHL patient sample. The authors enriched CD8+ T cells from thawed PBMCs via magnetic negative selection. Notes on the study in general: Relative to healthy donors, newly diagnosed patients reportedly had lower baseline TCR diversity, which was reported as lower still in relapsed/refractory patients.

A note on this clone: The antigen is not known.

TCRdb's table, derived via immunoSEQ multiplex PCR, lists solely in-frame clones and lacks some. The table lists over 14,000 clones, about 90% of them singletons, with approximately 5% in the top ten. The sample was CD8+ T cells from blood. The sequence was obtained from a human donor with classical Hodgkin lymphoma. The chain combines TRBV27 with TRBJ2-5; maybe TRBD2 (6 bases). The DNA end is more similar to TRBJ2-7, so the J call may be wrong. The CDR3 spells CASRTLGGAPYEQYF. CDR3 sequence (DNA): TGTGCCAGCAGAACCTTGGGGGGAGCGCCCTACGAGCAGTACTTC.